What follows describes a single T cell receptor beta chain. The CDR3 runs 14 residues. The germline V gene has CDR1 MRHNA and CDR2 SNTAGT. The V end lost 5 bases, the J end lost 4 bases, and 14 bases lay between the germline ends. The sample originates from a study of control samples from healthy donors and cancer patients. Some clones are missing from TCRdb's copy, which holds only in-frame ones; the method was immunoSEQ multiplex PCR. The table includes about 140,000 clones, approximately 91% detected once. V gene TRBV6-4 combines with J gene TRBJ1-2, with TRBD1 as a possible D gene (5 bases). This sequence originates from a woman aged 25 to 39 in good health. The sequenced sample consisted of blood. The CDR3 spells CASSSTTESYGYTF. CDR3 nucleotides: TGTGCCAGCAGTTCAACGACAGAGAGCTATGGCTACACCTTC.